This TCR beta chain was profiled in a study of blood T cells in healthy people across ages. Study results and limitations: Calculation of diversity from one million T cells yielded estimates considered to be underestimates.

In each sample, at least 7 million PBMCs were isolated. A word on this clonotype: Its specificity is unknown.

V was trimmed by 8 bases and J by 4 bases, leaving 15 bases between them. Germline V gene lookup returns CDR1 MNHNY and CDR2 SVGAGI (reference sequence). This CDR3 has 14 amino acids. A second about 7 to 11 cycle PCR used barcoded and J-beta primers. TCRdb used MiXCR to reprocess the 5' RACE reads, holding one entry per CDR3 protein. The sample yields around 1.5 million distinct CDR3 sequences, roughly 40% seen once. The sequenced sample consisted of blood. The TCR originated in a woman under 30 in good health. The chain couples TRBV6-6 to TRBJ2-4; a weak D match, TRBD2 (5 bases). The CDR3 region has the DNA TGTGCCAGCTTACTTACCGGGGATAAAAACATTCAGTACTTC. Translated: CASLLTGDKNIQYF.